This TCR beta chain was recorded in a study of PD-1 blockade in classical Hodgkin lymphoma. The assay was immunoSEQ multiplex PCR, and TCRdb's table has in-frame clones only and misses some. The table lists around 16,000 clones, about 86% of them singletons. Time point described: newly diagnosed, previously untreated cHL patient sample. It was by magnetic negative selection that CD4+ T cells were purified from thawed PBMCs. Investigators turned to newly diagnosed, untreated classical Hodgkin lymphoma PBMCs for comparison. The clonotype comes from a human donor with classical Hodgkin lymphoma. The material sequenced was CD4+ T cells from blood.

The CDR3 loop is CASSRRSGWDTQYF. As DNA, the CDR3 is TGTGCCAGCAGCCGGAGGAGCGGGTGGGATACGCAGTATTTT. The chain uses TRBV5-6 and TRBJ2-3; D might be TRBD2 (6 bases). V lost 4 bases and J lost 6, with 15 bases in between. CDR1 is SGHDT, CDR2 YYEEEE, per germline. The CDR3 has 14 amino acids.